The clone carrying this T cell receptor beta chain was recorded many times. Its antigen is not identified. The time point denotes: sample taken at primary tumor resection. The sample is drawn from a study of spatial heterogeneity in lung cancer. Study results and caveats: Expanded intratumoral alpha and beta TCR counts tracked tumor mutation counts.

TCRdb re-called the 5' RACE reads through MiXCR, storing one row per CDR3 protein. The data contain 15,000 to 20,000 distinct CDR3 sequences, 6.2% of them singletons. Trimming stripped 4 bases from V and 4 bases from J, with 15 bases between. CDR3 length equals 14 residues. In germline, CDR1 is SGHRS, CDR2 YFSETQ. The starting material was lung tumor tissue, obtained at surgery. This receptor was identified in a male donor with early-stage non-small cell lung cancer. This chain connects TRBV5-1 to TRBJ2-7; D not resolved. DNA of the CDR3: TGCGCCAGCAGCGGACCGGACGTACTTTACGAGCAGTACTTC. Translation gives CASSGPDVLYEQYF. Complete variable domain (other parts from reference TRBV5-1 and TRBJ2-7): KAGVTQTPRYLIKTRGQQVTLSCSPISGHRSVSWYQQTPGQGLQFLFEYFSETQRNKGNFPGRFSGRQFSNSRSEMNVSTLELGDSALYLCASSGPDVLYEQYFGPGTRLTVT.